The clone carrying this T cell receptor beta chain was found once. These data are taken from a study of OX40 agonist ivuxolimab in advanced cancers. Turning to the study itself: Approximately 40% of patients had received prior checkpoint inhibitor therapy.

CDR3 size: 14 residues. CDR1 is MNHEY, CDR2 SMNVEV, per germline (reference sequence). The V end was cut by 3 bases, the J end by 10 bases, with 13 bases between. Profiled with immunoSEQ multiplex PCR; TCRdb holds only in-frame clones, not every one. The sample yields over 75,000 clones, approximately 94% seen once. The chain recombines TRBV27 with TRBJ1-6; D is uncertain. Sequences were derived from CD4+ or CD8+ T cells sorted from blood, sampled in a trial of the OX40 agonist ivuxolimab. The receptor was derived from an adult with an advanced solid tumor such as melanoma, head and neck, liver or kidney cancer. The CDR3 coding sequence is TGTGCCAGCAGTTTGGGTTTAGGTTACTCACCCCTCCACTTT. Its translation is CASSLGLGYSPLHF.